Described below is a single TCR beta chain sequence and its context. The data originate from a study of blood T cell repertoires in COVID-19. Study context: Specimens from acute and convalescent COVID-19 originated in the United States, Italy and Spain. Sources were T cells, B-cell-depleted T cells, or PBMCs; the material itself was cDNA or gDNA.

V was pared by 3 bases and J by 4 bases, with 3 bases of the junction left unmatched. The CDR3 sequence is 13 residues long. Germline V gene data show CDR1 as LNHDA and CDR2 as SQIVND (reference sequence). Repertoires were generated with immunoSEQ multiplex PCR, while TCRdb's copy carries only in-frame clones and drops some. The table includes roughly 290,000 clones, roughly 89% detected once. The sequence was obtained from a woman aged 40-49 years who had recovered from COVID-19. Sequences were obtained from PBMCs or T cells enriched from blood (not recorded which). The chain uses TRBV19 and TRBJ2-7, with 7 positions matching TRBD2. In DNA, the CDR3 is TGTGCCAGTAGTATCGGACTAGTATACGAGCAGTACTTC. Protein sequence: CASSIGLVYEQYF. Combining the CDR3 with reference TRBV19 and TRBJ2-7 gives the whole variable domain DGGITQSPKYLFRKEGQNVTLSCEQNLNHDAMYWYRQDPGQGLRLIYYSQIVNDFQKGDIAEGYSVSREKKESFPLTVTSAQKNPTAFYLCASSIGLVYEQYFGPGTRLTVT.